The 21 T cell receptor beta chains below were found in one sample sequenced in a study of T-cell memory formation after mild COVID-19. TCRdb processed the 5' RACE reads anew with MiXCR; each CDR3 protein has one entry. This table holds about 470,000 distinct CDR3 sequences, about 23% found once. The source material was PBMCs or a T cell subset sorted from them (not recorded which). The source of these receptors is an adult woman who had mild COVID-19 (a few samples of this study predate the infection). Cell type and time point are not known.

This chain connects TRBV20-1 to TRBJ2-7; 9 bases are a match to TRBD2. The CDR3 consists of 13 residues. Germline V gives CDR1 DFQATT, CDR2 SNEGSKA (reference sequence). V trimming: 4 bases; J trimming: 4 bases; junction bases outside the gene matches: 5. The CDR3 protein is CSATPGLAYEQYF. DNA of the CDR3: TGCAGTGCTACCCCGGGACTAGCATACGAGCAGTACTTC.

The chain has TRBV14 and TRBJ2-7; D is possibly TRBD2 (6 bases). The CDR3 has 17 residues. Germline V gene data show CDR1 as SGHDN and CDR2 as FVKESK. Trimming pared 2 bases from V and 1 base from J, leaving 18 bases between. The DNA for the CDR3 is TGTGCCAGCAGCCAAACCGGCTCCGCGGGGCTTTCCTACGAGCAGTACTTC. This translates into CASSQTGSAGLSYEQYF.

This clonotype was found a few times. The rearrangement uses TRBV5-4 and TRBJ2-3, with TRBD2 matching 15 bases. CDR1 is SGHNT and CDR2 is YYREEE in the germline V gene (reference sequence). There are 16 residues in the CDR3. V lost 4 bases to trimming and J lost 6 bases; unmatched junction nucleotides: 6. CDR3 residues: CASSGTGTSGGDTQYF. The CDR3, as DNA: TGTGCCAGCAGCGGAACCGGGACTAGCGGGGGGGATACGCAGTATTTT.

Points on this clonotype: Because the CDR3's place on the DNA is in doubt, the DNA is left out and the CDR3 is given as listed by TCRdb. V gene TRBV7-8 combines with J gene TRBJ2-5. The CDR3 is made up of 12 amino acids, end residues included. Germline V gene lookup returns CDR1 SGHVS and CDR2 FQNEAQ. The CDR3 protein is CASSLDWAVGSF.

This chain connects TRBV28 to TRBJ2-1; 14 bases are a match to TRBD2. Unmatched junction bases numbered 10, after V lost 4 bases and J lost 8 bases. This CDR3 has 17 residues. The germline CDR1 and CDR2 sequences are MDHEN and SYDVKM. The DNA for the CDR3 is TGTGCCAGCAGTTCCCGGGGACTAGCGGGAGTAAAGGATGAGCAGTTCTTC. Its protein product is CASSSRGLAGVKDEQFF.

This clonotype was counted only a few times. The CDR3 DNA is TGCAGCGCCTGGACCGGATTGGGGCCAGGGGGTACTGAAGCTTTCTTT. Translated, it gives CSAWTGLGPGGTEAFF. This chain joins TRBV29-1 and TRBJ1-1; 7 bases line up with TRBD1. In germline, CDR1 is SQVTM, CDR2 ANQGSEA. The CDR3 covers 16 residues. The junction had 19 bases not matched to a gene; V was cut back by 7 bases and J by 5 bases. The entire variable domain, with the rest obtained from reference TRBV29-1 and TRBJ1-1, is as follows: SAVISQKPSRDICQRGTSLTIQCQVDSQVTMMFWYRQQPGQSLTLIATANQGSEATYESGFVIDKFPISRPNLTFSTLTVSNMSPEDSSIYLCSAWTGLGPGGTEAFFGQGTRLTVV.

This clonotype was seen a handful of times. This chain links TRBV4-3 with TRBJ2-1; D perhaps matches TRBD1 (5 bases). Trimming cost V 4 bases and J 3 bases, with 13 bases left between them. Germline assignment: CDR1 LGHNA and CDR2 YSLEER. The CDR3 sequence is 15 residues long. For the CDR3, the DNA is TGCGCCAGCAGCCCAGGGATTATGGGCTACAATGAGCAGTTCTTC. This encodes CASSPGIMGYNEQFF.

This clonotype was counted a single time. The rearrangement uses TRBV3-1 and TRBJ1-3, with D unresolved. CDR3 size: 13 residues. Trimming took 1 base from V and 4 from J, leaving 5 bases between them. The germline V gene has CDR1 LGHDT and CDR2 YNNKEL (reference sequence). The CDR3 DNA reads TGTGCCAGCAGCCAAGGTCGGGGAAACACCATATATTTT. This translates into CASSQGRGNTIYF.

This clonotype was seen a few times. This chain links TRBV20-1 with TRBJ2-7; D is uncertain. The V and J ends lost 5 bases and 5 bases respectively, with 19 bases between them. From germline, CDR1 is DFQATT and CDR2 SNEGSKA (reference sequence). This CDR3 has 14 residues. The CDR3 spells CSAQEVGRPNEQYF. CDR3 DNA: TGCAGTGCTCAAGAGGTTGGGCGACCGAACGAGCAGTACTTC.

For the CDR3, the DNA is TGTGCCAGCAGCTATGGACAGGGCACTATCTCAACGGGGGGCTACACCTTC. This sequence encodes CASSYGQGTISTGGYTF. V is TRBV6-6 and J is TRBJ1-2; 8 positions agree with TRBD1. CDR1 is MNHNY and CDR2 is SVGAGI in the germline V gene (reference sequence). V lost 6 bases, J lost 8 bases, and 20 bases stayed unmatched. The CDR3 is 17 residues long.

This chain connects TRBV28 to TRBJ2-5; weak D call: TRBD2 (6 bases). The germline V gene has CDR1 MDHEN and CDR2 SYDVKM. Between the trimmed V and J ends, which lost 3 bases and 5 bases, there was a span of 19 bases. The CDR3 contains 16 residues. CDR3 sequence: CASSFFRDSASETQYF. The CDR3 bases are TGTGCCAGCAGTTTTTTCCGGGACTCCGCGTCGGAGACCCAGTACTTC.

This chain connects TRBV11-2 to TRBJ2-1, with 10 bases lining up with TRBD2. The V and J ends lost 5 bases and 12 bases, in that order; junction bases with no gene match: 16. The CDR3 is 16 residues long. Germline CDR1 SGHAT, CDR2 FQNNGV. This CDR3 is CASSTELASGRRRQFF. The CDR3 DNA reads TGTGCCAGCAGCACTGAGCTGGCTAGCGGGAGAAGGAGGCAGTTCTTC.

In its sample, this clonotype was seen many times. The V call is TRBV12-3 or TRBV12-4, the J call TRBJ1-1; D ambiguous. V lost 7 bases, J lost 1 base, and 10 bases lay in between. There are 13 residues in the CDR3. The CDR3 nucleotides are TGTGCCAGCACCTCGCCTCGGAACACTGAAGCTTTCTTT. It encodes CASTSPRNTEAFF.

The chain recombines TRBV5-1 with TRBJ1-2, with 9 nucleotides matching TRBD1. The CDR3 covers 14 residues. The V gene end was trimmed by 3 bases and the J gene end by 5 bases; junction bases not matched to a gene: 5. Germline-derived CDR1 and CDR2 are SGHRS and YFSETQ. The CDR3 bases are TGCGCCAGCAGCTCCACCGGGACAGGGTATGGCTACACCTTC. This translates into CASSSTGTGYGYTF.

This clonotype was observed a handful of times. The chain links TRBV11-2 to TRBJ2-5, with 7 bases that match TRBD2. Germline V gene lookup returns CDR1 SGHAT and CDR2 FQNNGV. The CDR3 contains 16 residues. The J segment lost 5 bases and the V segment lost 5 bases, leaving 14 bases of the junction unmatched. CDR3 bases: TGTGCCAGCAGCCAAGGCGAGCGGGGACGGGAGGAGACCCAGTACTTC. It translates to CASSQGERGREETQYF.

The V call is TRBV5-1, the J call TRBJ2-5, with D possibly TRBD2 on 6 matching bases. The CDR3 runs 16 residues. Germline V gene sequence: CDR1 SGHRS, CDR2 YFSETQ. V was cut by 4 bases and J by 2 bases, with 18 bases left in between. This CDR3 reads CASSPGGILGQETQYF. The CDR3 DNA sequence: TGCGCCAGCAGCCCCGGAGGGATATTGGGACAAGAGACCCAGTACTTC.

This clonotype was counted a few times. The V call is TRBV7-8, the J call TRBJ2-5, with unresolved D. The V end lost 5 bases, the J end lost 7 bases, and 17 bases lay between the germline ends. CDR3 length: 14 residues. The germline gives CDR1 SGHVS, CDR2 FQNEAQ. The CDR3 sequence is CASSLTAPQSTQYF. The CDR3 nucleotides are TGTGCCAGCAGCCTAACCGCCCCCCAGTCGACCCAGTACTTC.

This clonotype was detected a few times. The V gene is TRBV5-6, the J gene TRBJ1-1; perhaps TRBD1 as D (6 bases). V was trimmed by 4 bases and J by 11 bases, leaving 21 bases between them. CDR1 SGHDT and CDR2 YYEEEE come from the germline V gene. This CDR3 has 14 residues. CDR3: CASSGTGGGATAFF. The CDR3 bases are TGTGCCAGCAGCGGCACGGGTGGGGGGGCTACGGCTTTCTTT. The variable domain in full, with the rest retrieved from reference TRBV5-6 and TRBJ1-1, is DAGVTQSPTHLIKTRGQQVTLRCSPKSGHDTVSWYQQALGQGPQFIFQYYEEEERQRGNFPDRFSGHQFPNYSSELNVNALLLGDSALYLCASSGTGGGATAFFGQGTRLTVV.

V and J are TRBV24-1 and TRBJ1-1; no clear D. Trimming shortened V by 0 bases and J by 2 bases, and 9 bases separated the two germline ends. CDR1 is KGHDR, CDR2 SFDVKD, per germline. The CDR3 contains 15 residues. The CDR3 reads CATSDLKGGNTEAFF. The CDR3 nucleotides are TGTGCCACCAGTGATTTGAAGGGCGGCAACACTGAAGCTTTCTTT.

This sequence joins TRBV9 and TRBJ2-1; D is ambiguous. CDR3 size: 12 residues. The V gene lost 0 bases and the J gene lost 8 bases, with 6 bases spanning the gap. Germline-derived CDR1 and CDR2 are SGDLS and YYNGEE. As DNA, the CDR3 is TGTGCCAGCAGCGTAGGAACAGATGAGCAGTTCTTC. It translates to CASSVGTDEQFF.

This clonotype was found a few times. V and J are TRBV5-1 and TRBJ2-7; possibly TRBD1 or TRBD2 for D (5 bases each). CDR3 length: 13 residues. Germline values: CDR1 SGHRS, CDR2 YFSETQ. V was trimmed by 3 bases and J by 3 bases, leaving 10 bases between them. Here the CDR3 DNA reads TGCGCCAGCAGCTCCGAGGGGAACTACGAGCAGTACTTC. The encoded protein is CASSSEGNYEQYF.